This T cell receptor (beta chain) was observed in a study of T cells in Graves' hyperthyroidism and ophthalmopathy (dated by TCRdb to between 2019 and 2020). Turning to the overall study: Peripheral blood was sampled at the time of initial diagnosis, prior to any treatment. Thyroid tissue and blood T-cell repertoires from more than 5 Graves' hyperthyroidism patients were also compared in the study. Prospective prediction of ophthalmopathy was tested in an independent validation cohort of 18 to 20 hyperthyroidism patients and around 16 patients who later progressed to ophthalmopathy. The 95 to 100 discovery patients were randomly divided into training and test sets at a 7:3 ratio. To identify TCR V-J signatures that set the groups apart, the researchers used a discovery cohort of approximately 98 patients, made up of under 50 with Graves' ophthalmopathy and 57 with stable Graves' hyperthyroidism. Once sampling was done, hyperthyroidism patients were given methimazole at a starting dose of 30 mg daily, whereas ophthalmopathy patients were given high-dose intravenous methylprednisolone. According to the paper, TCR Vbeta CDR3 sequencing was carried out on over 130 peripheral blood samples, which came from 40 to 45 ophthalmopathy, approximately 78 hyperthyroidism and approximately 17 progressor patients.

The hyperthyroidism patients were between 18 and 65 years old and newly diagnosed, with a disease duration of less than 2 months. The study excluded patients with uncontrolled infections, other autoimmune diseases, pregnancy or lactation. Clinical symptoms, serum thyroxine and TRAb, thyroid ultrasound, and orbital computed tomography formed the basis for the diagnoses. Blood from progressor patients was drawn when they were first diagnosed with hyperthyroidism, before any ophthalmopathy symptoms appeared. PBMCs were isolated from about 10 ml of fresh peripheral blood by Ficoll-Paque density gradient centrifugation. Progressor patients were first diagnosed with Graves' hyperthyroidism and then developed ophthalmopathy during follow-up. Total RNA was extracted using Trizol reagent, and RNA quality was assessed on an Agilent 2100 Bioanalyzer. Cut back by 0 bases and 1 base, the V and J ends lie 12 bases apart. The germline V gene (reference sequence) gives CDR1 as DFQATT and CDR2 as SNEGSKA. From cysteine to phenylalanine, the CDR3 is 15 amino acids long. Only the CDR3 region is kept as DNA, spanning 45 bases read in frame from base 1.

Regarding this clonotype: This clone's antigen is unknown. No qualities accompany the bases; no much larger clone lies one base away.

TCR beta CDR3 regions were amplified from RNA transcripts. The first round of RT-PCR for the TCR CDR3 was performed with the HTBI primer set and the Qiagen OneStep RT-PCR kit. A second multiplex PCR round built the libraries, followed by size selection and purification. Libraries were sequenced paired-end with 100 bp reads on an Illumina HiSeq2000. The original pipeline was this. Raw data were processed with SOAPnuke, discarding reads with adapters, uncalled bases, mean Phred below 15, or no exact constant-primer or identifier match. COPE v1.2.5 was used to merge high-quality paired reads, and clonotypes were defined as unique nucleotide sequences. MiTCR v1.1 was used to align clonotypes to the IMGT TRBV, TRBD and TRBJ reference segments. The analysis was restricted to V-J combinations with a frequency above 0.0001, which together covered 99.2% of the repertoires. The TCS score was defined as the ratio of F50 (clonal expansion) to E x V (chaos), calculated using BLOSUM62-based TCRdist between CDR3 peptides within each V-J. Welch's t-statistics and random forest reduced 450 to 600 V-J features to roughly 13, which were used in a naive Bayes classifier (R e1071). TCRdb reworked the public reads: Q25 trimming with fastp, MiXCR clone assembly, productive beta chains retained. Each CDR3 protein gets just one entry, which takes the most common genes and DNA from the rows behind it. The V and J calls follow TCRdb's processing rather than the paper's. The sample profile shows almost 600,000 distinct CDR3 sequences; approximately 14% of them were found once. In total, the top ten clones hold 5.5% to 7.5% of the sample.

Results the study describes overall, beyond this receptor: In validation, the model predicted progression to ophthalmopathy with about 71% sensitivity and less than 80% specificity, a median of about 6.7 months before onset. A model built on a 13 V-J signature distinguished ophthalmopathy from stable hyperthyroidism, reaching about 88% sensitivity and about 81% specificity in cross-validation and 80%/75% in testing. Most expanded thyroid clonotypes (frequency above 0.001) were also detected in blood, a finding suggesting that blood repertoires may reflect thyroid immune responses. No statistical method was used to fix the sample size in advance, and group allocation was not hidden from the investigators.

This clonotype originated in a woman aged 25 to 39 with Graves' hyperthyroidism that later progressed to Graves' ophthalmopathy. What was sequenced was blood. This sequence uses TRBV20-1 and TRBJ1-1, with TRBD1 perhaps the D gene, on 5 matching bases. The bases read TGCAGTGCTAGAGATTTGAGGGGCCCGAACACTGAAGCTTTCTTT. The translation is CSARDLRGPNTEAFF.